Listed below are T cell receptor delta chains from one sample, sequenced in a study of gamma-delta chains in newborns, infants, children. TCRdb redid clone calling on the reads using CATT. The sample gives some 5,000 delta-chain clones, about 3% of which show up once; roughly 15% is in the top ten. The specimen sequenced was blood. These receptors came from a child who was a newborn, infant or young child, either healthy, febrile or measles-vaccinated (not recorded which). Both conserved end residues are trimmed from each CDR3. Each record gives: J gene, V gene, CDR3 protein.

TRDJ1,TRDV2,ACDTAWGVTDKLI
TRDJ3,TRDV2,ACDTGDTWDTRQMF
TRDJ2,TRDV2,ACDVLGDTLTAQLF
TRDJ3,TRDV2,ACDTATGGYASSWDTRQMF
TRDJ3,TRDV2,ACDTVLGDTWDTRQMF
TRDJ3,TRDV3,AFGYWGILSWDTRQMF
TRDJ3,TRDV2,ACDTVLGDTIWDTRQMF
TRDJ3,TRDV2,ACDQMGSWDTRQMF
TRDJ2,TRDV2,ACEQLGATVPLF
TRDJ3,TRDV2,ACDTWGYSWDTRQIF
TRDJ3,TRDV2,ACDSYWEGTSWDTRQMF
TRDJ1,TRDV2,ACDLMGGFPLYTDKII
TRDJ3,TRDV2,ACDQLGDSSWDTRQMF
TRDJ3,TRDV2,ACDTGLGSWDTRQMF
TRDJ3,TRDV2,ACDTWGLSSWDTRQMF
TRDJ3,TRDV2,ACDTAETGGSSWDTRQMF
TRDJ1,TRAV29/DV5,AASPSPYWGNLRYTDKLI
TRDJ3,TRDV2,ACDATGGSWDTRQMF
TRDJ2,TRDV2,ACDTVTRGLAHLF
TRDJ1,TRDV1,ALEELGAYWGIQRLI
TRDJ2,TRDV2,ACDLLGDTPLTAQLF
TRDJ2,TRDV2,ACDILGDTTAQLF
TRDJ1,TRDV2,ACVPLGDGDITDKLI
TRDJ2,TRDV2,ACDTGGGIRALTAQLF
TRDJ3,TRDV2,ARDFFKGSWDTRQMF
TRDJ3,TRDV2,ACDTGGYPSSWDTRQMF
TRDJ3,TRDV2,ACDVLGDRGWDTRQMF
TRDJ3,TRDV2,ACDPGTGGYGWDTRQMF
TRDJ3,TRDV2,ACEDMEWGDTRQMF
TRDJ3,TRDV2,ACDTALGVQSSWDTRQMF
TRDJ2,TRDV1,ALGPVSYSQQGLTAQLF
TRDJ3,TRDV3,AFTGGYSWDTRQMF
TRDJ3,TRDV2,ARDNWGSSWDTRQMF
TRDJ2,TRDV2,ACDTDPPAMGTAQLF
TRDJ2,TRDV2,ACDTGGDTFSAQLF
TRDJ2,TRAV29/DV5,AASWGIRFTAQLF
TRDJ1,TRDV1,ALGELDRGDRRGLI
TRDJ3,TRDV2,ACDSLRGSPSSWDTRQMF
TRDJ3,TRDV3,AFTGGYGWDTRQMF
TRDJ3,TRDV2,ACDLLGASSWDTRQMF
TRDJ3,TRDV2,AGGSSSWDTRQMF
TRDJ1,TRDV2,ACDTLELGDTEGTDRLI
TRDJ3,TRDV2,ACDLLGARVWDTRQMF
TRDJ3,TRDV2,ACDEWGIPGSSWDTRQMF
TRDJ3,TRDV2,ACDALLGDAHFTWDTRQMF
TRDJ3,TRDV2,ACDTWDTRQMF
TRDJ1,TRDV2,ACDTGYTDKLI